Below, 15 T cell receptor beta chains from the same sample are listed, as sequenced in a study of blood T cell repertoires in COVID-19 (dated by TCRdb to about 2020). The protocol used for the library was the immunoSEQ multiplex PCR assay. The clones in this table, taken by TCRdb from immuneACCESS, are in-frame only. Not every clone is retained; where verified, under half of the shortfall comes from an unresolved V gene, and the cause of the rest is unknown. The sample data list roughly 220,000 clones, and 80% to 90% of these were observed just once. Together, the top ten hold 7.5% of the sample. The sample was peripheral blood. The source of these receptors is a woman of 80 years or more with COVID-19, enrolled during active disease.

V and J are TRBV6-5 and TRBJ1-1, with 7 bases lining up with TRBD1. Looked up from germline, CDR1 is MNHEY and CDR2 is SVGAGI. With 5 bases clipped from V and 5 bases from J, the junction kept 5 bases outside the gene matches. CDR3 size: 13 residues. CDR3 in DNA: TGTGCCAGCAGTCAAAACAGGGGTACTGAAGCTTTCTTT. It codes for CASSQNRGTEAFF.

This chain links TRBV7-6 with TRBJ1-1, with a possible D match to TRBD1 (6 bases). CDR1 SGHVS and CDR2 FNYEAQ come from the germline V gene. The length of the CDR3 is 14 residues. V lost 5 bases to trimming and J lost 0 bases, with 10 bases between them. The CDR3 region has the DNA TGTGCCAGCAGCCCGGACAGAATGAACACTGAAGCTTTCTTT. Translating gives CASSPDRMNTEAFF.

The rearrangement joins TRBV10-3 to TRBJ2-3; 7 nucleotides match TRBD2. Trimming at V came to 5 bases and at J to 2 bases, leaving 7 bases not matched to a gene. CDR1 ENHRY and CDR2 SYGVKD come from the germline V gene. This CDR3 comprises 15 residues. The CDR3 loop reads CAISSGTTFTDTQYF. The CDR3 bases are TGTGCCATCAGTTCCGGGACTACCTTCACAGATACGCAGTATTTT.

The chain links TRBV5-1 to TRBJ1-4, with a tentative D call TRBD1 (5 bases). The length of the CDR3 is 15 residues. Germline V gene sequence: CDR1 SGHRS, CDR2 YFSETQ. V was pared by 3 bases and J by 3 bases, with 12 bases between. CDR3 in DNA: TGCGCCAGCAGCTCGGGGGGGAGCTCTAATGAAAAACTGTTTTTT. Its translation is CASSSGGSSNEKLFF.

This clone was seen a handful of times. In DNA, the CDR3 is TGTGCCAGCTCACCCGAGCGGGGTAAGGGCTACACCTTC. Protein product: CASSPERGKGYTF. The rearrangement joins TRBV18 to TRBJ1-2; no clear D gene. The CDR3 runs 13 residues. CDR1 is KGHSH and CDR2 is LQKENI in the germline V gene. Trimming left V 3 bases short and J 8 bases short, with 13 bases between.

This clone was observed a few times. The genes are TRBV6-5 and TRBJ1-2, with 7 bases fitting TRBD1. With V trimmed by 2 bases and J by 7 bases, 7 bases remained unmatched. Germline CDR1 MNHEY, CDR2 SVGAGI. The CDR3 spans 14 residues. The DNA for the CDR3 is TGTGCCAGCAGTTACGGTGACAGGGTGACTGGCTACACCTTC. This codes for CASSYGDRVTGYTF.

This rearrangement joins TRBV29-1 to TRBJ2-1; a weak D match, TRBD2 (7 bases). The germline gives CDR1 SQVTM, CDR2 ANQGSEA. The CDR3 consists of 16 residues. With 0 bases removed from V and 1 base from J, the gap between germline ends came to 13 bases. The CDR3 reads CSVEEGGARSYNEQFF. CDR3 DNA: TGCAGCGTTGAAGAAGGGGGGGCGAGGTCCTACAATGAGCAGTTCTTC.

The V call is TRBV10-3, the J call TRBJ1-4; a possible D gene is TRBD1 (6 bases). This CDR3 region has 16 residues. The germline V gene has CDR1 ENHRY and CDR2 SYGVKD. Deletions cut 5 bases from V and 1 base from J, with 14 bases between. Here the CDR3 DNA reads TGTGCCATCAGTTCCAGGGGAGAGGGAACTAATGAAAAACTGTTTTTT. Protein: CAISSRGEGTNEKLFF.

J is TRBJ2-7 and V is TRBV5-4; 12 bases are shared with TRBD2. The trim removed 4 bases at V and 3 bases at J, leaving 11 bases unmatched. The CDR3 runs to 17 residues. Germline V lookup: CDR1 SGHNT, CDR2 YYREEE (reference sequence). The CDR3 loop reads CASSPRPLAGGNYEQYF. The CDR3 DNA follows: TGTGCCAGCAGCCCCCGTCCCCTAGCGGGGGGGAACTACGAGCAGTACTTC.

The chain links TRBV7-3 to TRBJ1-1; D uncertain. The V end lost 5 bases, the J end lost 1 base, and 8 bases lay between the germline ends. This CDR3 region has 13 residues. Germline values: CDR1 SGHTA, CDR2 FQGTGA. CDR3 residues: CASSQSQNTEAFF. DNA of the CDR3: TGTGCCAGCAGCCAATCACAGAACACTGAAGCTTTCTTT.

The chain uses TRBV4-2 and TRBJ2-2; 12 bases align to TRBD2. V lost 4 bases, J lost 2 bases, and 11 bases stayed unmatched. The CDR3 runs 19 residues. Germline values: CDR1 LGHNA, CDR2 YNFKEQ. The CDR3 is CASSLRTSGNVGNTGELFF. CDR3 DNA sequence: TGTGCCAGCAGCCTACGGACTAGCGGGAACGTGGGAAACACCGGGGAGCTGTTTTTT.

J is TRBJ2-2 and V is TRBV4-3; D gene unclear. The ends were cut back, 0 bases at V and 2 bases at J, with 7 bases in the middle. The germline V gene has CDR1 LGHNA and CDR2 YSLEER. The CDR3 sequence is 15 residues long. In DNA, the CDR3 is TGCGCCAGCAGCCAAGATGGGCCTAACACCGGGGAGCTGTTTTTT. Translated: CASSQDGPNTGELFF.

V gene TRBV28 combines with J gene TRBJ1-4, with D possibly being TRBD1 (5 bases). Germline-derived CDR1 and CDR2 are MDHEN and SYDVKM. This CDR3 is built from 15 residues. V was pared by 9 bases and J by 4 bases, with 18 bases between. The CDR3 loop reads CASNRLGASNEKLFF. CDR3 sequence (DNA): TGTGCCAGTAACCGCTTAGGGGCAAGTAATGAAAAACTGTTTTTT.

This chain joins TRBV3-1 (or the pseudogene TRBV3-2) and TRBJ1-1; D gene uncertain. The CDR3 consists of 13 residues. V gave up 0 bases and J gave up 8 bases, with 10 bases separating them. Germline CDR1 reads LGHDT; CDR2 reads YNNKEL (reference sequence). In DNA, the CDR3 is TGTGCCAGCAGCCAAGATTTTGGAGGCGAAGCTTTCTTT. Translation: CASSQDFGGEAFF.

The CDR3 reads CASNSPGSLTEKLFF. For the CDR3, the DNA is TGTGCCAGCAACTCACCAGGATCCCTAACGGAAAAACTGTTTTTT. The chain links TRBV28 to TRBJ1-4; D not certain. V dropped 7 bases and J dropped 8 bases, with 20 bases sitting between them. Germline assignment: CDR1 MDHEN and CDR2 SYDVKM. CDR3 length equals 15 residues.